The 32 T cell receptor beta chains given below trace back to one sample, sequenced in a study of blood T cell repertoires in COVID-19. Sequenced by immunoSEQ multiplex PCR; TCRdb stores in-frame clones only, minus some. The data contain 100,000 to 150,000 clones, roughly nine tenths of them singletons. Sequencing input: peripheral blood. The receptors derive from a man between 60 and 70 years old with COVID-19, enrolled during active disease.

The chain couples TRBV5-1 to TRBJ1-3, with TRBD1 as a possible D gene (5 bases). Germline V gene sequence: CDR1 SGHRS, CDR2 YFSETQ. The CDR3 length is 14 residues. Trimming stripped 0 bases from V and 4 bases from J, with 8 bases between. CDR3 sequence reads: CASSLGAGGNTIYF. Here the CDR3 DNA reads TGCGCCAGCAGCTTGGGGGCAGGGGGAAACACCATATATTTT.

This sequence joins TRBV5-6 and TRBJ2-5, with a weak D call TRBD2 (6 bases). V lost 0 bases and J 3 bases, leaving 12 bases between the germline ends. Germline CDR1 and CDR2: SGHDT and YYEEEE. This CDR3 is built from 15 residues. CDR3 nucleotides: TGTGCCAGCAGCTTGGCCTGGAGGGTAAAAGAGACCCAGTACTTC. It encodes CASSLAWRVKETQYF. The full variable domain, with the rest looked up from reference TRBV5-6 and TRBJ2-5, is DAGVTQSPTHLIKTRGQQVTLRCSPKSGHDTVSWYQQALGQGPQFIFQYYEEEERQRGNFPDRFSGHQFPNYSSELNVNALLLGDSALYLCASSLAWRVKETQYFGPGTRLLVL.

This clone occurred once. This chain uses TRBV27 with TRBJ2-2; a possible D gene is TRBD2 (6 bases). V lost 4 bases, J lost 3 bases, and 9 bases lay in between. The CDR3 runs to 14 residues. In germline, CDR1 is MNHEY, CDR2 SMNVEV (reference sequence). CDR3 residues: CASSSAGHTGELFF. DNA for the CDR3: TGTGCCAGCAGTTCAGCGGGTCACACCGGGGAGCTGTTTTTT.

The chain carries TRBV29-1 and TRBJ2-5; no reliable D call. V gave up 6 bases and J gave up 0 bases, with 11 bases separating them. CDR3 size: 13 residues. Germline CDR1 is SQVTM and CDR2 is ANQGSEA. The DNA of the CDR3 is TGCAGCGTCCAACCCCACAACCAAGAGACCCAGTACTTC. This codes for CSVQPHNQETQYF.

This clone was counted between two and nine times. The CDR3: CASSVLPGLADYNEQFF. The CDR3 coding sequence is TGTGCCAGCAGCGTCCTCCCGGGACTAGCGGACTACAATGAGCAGTTCTTC. This chain connects TRBV9 to TRBJ2-1; 11 bases align to TRBD2. Germline V gene data show CDR1 as SGDLS and CDR2 as YYNGEE. Trimming cost V 2 bases and J 3 bases; bases outside gene matches: 7. The CDR3 totals 17 residues.

The chain joins TRBV6-2 or TRBV6-3 to TRBJ2-7, with a weak D call TRBD1 (5 bases). Germline lookup yields CDR1 MNHEY and CDR2 SVGEGT. This CDR3 has 18 amino acids. The V end lost 2 bases, the J end lost 3 bases, and 23 bases lay between the germline ends. CDR3 nucleotide sequence: TGTGCCAGCAGTTACGCTGGACACCCCCCGACTTACTTCTACGAGCAGTACTTC. Its protein is CASSYAGHPPTYFYEQYF.

V is TRBV4-1 and J is TRBJ2-1, with 10 nucleotides matching TRBD2. The germline V gene has CDR1 MGHRA and CDR2 YSYEKL. The V segment lost 6 bases and the J segment 4 bases; nucleotides outside the gene matches: 12. The CDR3 spans 17 residues. The CDR3 DNA sequence: TGCGCCAGCAGTGCAGGGAGCGGGAGGGCCTATTACAATGAGCAGTTCTTC. This gives the protein CASSAGSGRAYYNEQFF.

This clone was detected once. The rearrangement joins TRBV6-1 to TRBJ1-5; 7 nucleotides match TRBD1. Germline assignment: CDR1 MNHNS and CDR2 SASEGT. Losses at the gene ends were 1 base for V and 5 bases for J; bases not matched to a gene: 2. The CDR3 extends over 14 amino acids. CDR3 in amino acids: CASSEVDRHQPQHF. The CDR3 coding sequence is TGTGCCAGCAGTGAAGTGGACAGGCATCAGCCCCAGCATTTT.

The chain is built from TRBV11-3 and TRBJ2-7; 12 nucleotides match TRBD1. Germline V gene data show CDR1 as SGHNT and CDR2 as YENEEA. The length of the CDR3 is 15 residues. The V segment lost 5 bases and the J segment 4 bases; nucleotides outside the gene matches: 6. The DNA of the CDR3 is TGTGCCAGCAGCGAGGGGGGACAGGGGGCATACGAGCAGTACTTC. It translates to CASSEGGQGAYEQYF.

The chain joins TRBV5-1 to TRBJ2-1, with 8 bases that match TRBD2. The germline V gene encodes CDR1 SGHRS and CDR2 YFSETQ. The CDR3 consists of 12 residues. The trim removed 4 bases at V and 6 bases at J, leaving 0 bases unmatched. Written as DNA, the CDR3 is TGCGCCAGCAGCCTAGCGGGCAATGAGCAGTTCTTC. This gives the protein CASSLAGNEQFF. The full variable domain, rest sourced from reference TRBV5-1 and TRBJ2-1, is KAGVTQTPRYLIKTRGQQVTLSCSPISGHRSVSWYQQTPGQGLQFLFEYFSETQRNKGNFPGRFSGRQFSNSRSEMNVSTLELGDSALYLCASSLAGNEQFFGPGTRLTVL.

The chain recombines TRBV27 with TRBJ2-7; 8 bases match TRBD1. CDR3 length equals 14 residues. Germline values: CDR1 MNHEY, CDR2 SMNVEV (reference sequence). J gave up 7 bases and V 3 bases, and 8 bases lay outside the gene matches. The CDR3 spells CASSFSPGGIEQYF. The DNA for the CDR3 is TGTGCCAGCAGTTTCTCCCCAGGGGGCATTGAGCAGTACTTC.

The CDR3 DNA is TGTGCCATCAGTGTCGTACAGGGTCCCTATGGCTACACCTTC. This translates into CAISVVQGPYGYTF. The genes are TRBV10-3 and TRBJ1-2; D might be TRBD1 (6 bases). Trimming pared 4 bases from V and 4 bases from J, leaving 13 bases between. The CDR3 is made up of 14 amino acids. In germline, CDR1 is ENHRY, CDR2 SYGVKD.

This chain uses TRBV14 with TRBJ2-1; 8 bases align to TRBD2. After removal of 1 base from V and 9 bases from J, the junction contained 14 bases not matched to a gene. CDR3 length equals 17 residues. CDR1 is SGHDN and CDR2 is FVKESK in the germline V gene. CDR3 amino acids: CASSQGSPSGRAGEQFF. As DNA, the CDR3 is TGTGCCAGCAGCCAAGGGTCCCCCAGCGGGAGAGCGGGTGAGCAGTTCTTC.

CDR3 in DNA: TGTGCCTGGAGTGTACGACCCCCGAGGTCAGAGACCCAGTACTTC. Translation: CAWSVRPPRSETQYF. The chain links TRBV30 to TRBJ2-5; unclear D gene. Germline V gene data show CDR1 as GTSNPN and CDR2 as SVGIG (reference sequence). CDR3 length: 15 amino acids. Trimming removed 0 bases at V and 4 bases at J, with 15 bases between.

The V gene is TRBV6-5, the J gene TRBJ1-5, with 7 nucleotides matching TRBD1. Germline trimming cut 6 bases from V and 3 bases from J; bases unmatched to any gene: 2. The germline V gene encodes CDR1 MNHEY and CDR2 SVGAGI. The CDR3 runs 13 residues. CDR3 residues: CASRTGVNQPQHF. CDR3 DNA sequence: TGTGCCAGCAGAACAGGGGTCAATCAGCCCCAGCATTTT.

The chain employs TRBV7-6 and TRBJ1-3; 7 bases map to TRBD1. Germline V CDR1 and CDR2: SGHVS, FNYEAQ. The CDR3 extends over 15 amino acids. The V segment lost 1 base and the J segment 4 bases; nucleotides outside the gene matches: 4. The CDR3 DNA follows: TGTGCCAGCAGCTTAGGGAGGGGGCGAGGAAACACCATATATTTT. It encodes CASSLGRGRGNTIYF.

The chain employs TRBV10-3 and TRBJ2-7; D may be TRBD1 (5 bases). Germline CDR1 is ENHRY and CDR2 is SYGVKD. The CDR3 is 12 amino acids. The germline V and J ends were trimmed by 6 bases and 4 bases, with 10 bases remaining between them. This chain's CDR3 is CAISLDRYEQYF. The CDR3 DNA sequence: TGTGCCATCAGCCTAGACAGATACGAGCAGTACTTC.

The chain links TRBV19 to TRBJ1-1, with D possibly matching TRBD1 (6 bases). Trimming cost V 3 bases and J 5 bases, with 13 bases left between them. From germline, CDR1 is LNHDA and CDR2 SQIVND (reference sequence). The CDR3 sequence is 14 residues long. CDR3 bases: TGTGCCAGTAGTATTTACAGGGCTGGGACTGAAGCTTTCTTT. Encoded protein: CASSIYRAGTEAFF.

The genes are TRBV4-2 and TRBJ1-5; unclear D gene. Trimming removed 0 bases from V and 0 bases from J, with 9 bases in between. Per the germline V gene, CDR1 is LGHNA and CDR2 is YNFKEQ. This CDR3 has 16 residues. In DNA form, the CDR3 reads TGTGCCAGCAGCCAAGATGAGGGAATTAGCAATCAGCCCCAGCATTTT. Protein: CASSQDEGISNQPQHF.

This sequence joins TRBV24-1 and TRBJ1-1, with D uncertain. The length of the CDR3 is 13 residues. The germline gives CDR1 KGHDR, CDR2 SFDVKD. Trimming pared 3 bases from V and 1 base from J, leaving 5 bases between. The CDR3 sequence: CATSDPGNTEAFF. The CDR3 nucleotides are TGTGCCACCAGTGATCCAGGGAACACTGAAGCTTTCTTT.

The rearrangement uses TRBV2 and TRBJ1-1; tentative D call: TRBD1 (5 bases). Germline CDR1 and CDR2: SNHLY and FYNNEI. The CDR3 contains 14 residues. Trimming removed 5 bases at V and 1 base at J, with 11 bases between. In nucleotides, the CDR3 is TGTGCCAGCAGTATTAGAGACAGGAACACTGAAGCTTTCTTT. Translated: CASSIRDRNTEAFF.

The chain links TRBV30 to TRBJ1-1, with D unclear. The CDR3 sequence is 12 residues long. Germline assignment: CDR1 GTSNPN and CDR2 SVGIG (reference sequence). Trimming pared 3 bases from V and 6 bases from J, leaving 11 bases between. The CDR3 bases are TGTGCCTGGAGCCCGACGGGAGCTGAAGCTTTCTTT. Its translation: CAWSPTGAEAFF.

The chain carries TRBV18 and TRBJ1-5, with TRBD1 as a possible D gene (6 bases). Germline-derived CDR1 and CDR2 are KGHSH and LQKENI. This CDR3 region has 15 residues. V was pared by 4 bases and J by 0 bases, with 10 bases between. The CDR3 nucleotides are TGTGCCAGCTCACAAGGACAGCTTAGCAATCAGCCCCAGCATTTT. Residues: CASSQGQLSNQPQHF.

This rearrangement joins TRBV2 to TRBJ1-1; D gene unclear. V dropped 7 bases and J dropped 0 bases, with 3 bases sitting between them. This CDR3 comprises 11 residues. Per the germline V gene, CDR1 is SNHLY and CDR2 is FYNNEI. CDR3 in amino acids: CASTVNTEAFF. Here the CDR3 DNA reads TGTGCCAGCACCGTGAACACTGAAGCTTTCTTT.

This clone has only one observation. The J gene is TRBJ1-4, the V gene TRBV28; possible D gene TRBD1, 6 bases. CDR1 is MDHEN, CDR2 SYDVKM, per germline. CDR3 length equals 15 residues. The V and J ends lost 2 bases and 3 bases respectively, with 10 bases between them. The CDR3 DNA reads TGTGCCAGCAGTTTAACAGGGTGGGCTAATGAAAAACTGTTTTTT. Translation gives CASSLTGWANEKLFF.

V usage is TRBV4-1 and J usage is TRBJ2-3, with 9 bases lining up with TRBD2. The V gene end was trimmed by 3 bases and the J gene end by 1 base; junction bases not matched to a gene: 5. CDR3 length: 16 amino acids. Germline values: CDR1 MGHRA, CDR2 YSYEKL. The chain's CDR3 is CASSQVPSGGTDTQYF. CDR3 in DNA: TGCGCCAGCAGCCAGGTGCCTAGCGGGGGCACAGATACGCAGTATTTT.

This chain uses TRBV19 with TRBJ2-3; 12 bases fit TRBD2. Germline CDR1 reads LNHDA; CDR2 reads SQIVND (reference sequence). The CDR3 is 16 amino acids. Unmatched junction bases numbered 6, after V lost 4 bases and J lost 4 bases. The CDR3 loop reads CASSTPTSGRSDTQYF. CDR3 bases: TGTGCCAGTAGTACCCCGACTAGCGGGAGATCAGATACGCAGTATTTT.

The rearrangement joins TRBV5-1 to TRBJ2-5, with 8 bases aligning to TRBD2. Per the germline V gene, CDR1 is SGHRS and CDR2 is YFSETQ. CDR3 length: 14 residues. The V and J ends lost 3 bases and 4 bases, in that order; junction bases with no gene match: 5. CDR3 amino acids: CASSSSAGGETQYF. The CDR3 DNA reads TGCGCCAGCAGCTCCTCGGCGGGAGGAGAGACCCAGTACTTC.

J is TRBJ2-7 and V is TRBV5-4, with 10 bases lining up with TRBD1. Germline V CDR1 and CDR2: SGHNT, YYREEE (reference sequence). The J segment lost 4 bases and the V segment lost 0 bases, leaving 1 base of the junction unmatched. The CDR3 sequence is 14 residues long. The CDR3 loop reads CASSLGDRGYEQYF. In nucleotides, the CDR3 is TGTGCCAGCAGCTTGGGGGACAGGGGTTACGAGCAGTACTTC.

The chain recombines TRBV25-1 with TRBJ2-2; TRBD1 agrees at 9 bases. Germline V lookup: CDR1 MGHDK, CDR2 SYGVNS. There are 16 residues in the CDR3. The V gene end was trimmed by 4 bases and the J gene end by 5 bases; junction bases not matched to a gene: 8. The CDR3 here is CASSVGTGLGTGELFF. The CDR3 coding sequence is TGTGCCAGCAGTGTGGGGACAGGGCTGGGGACCGGGGAGCTGTTTTTT. Drawing the rest from reference TRBV25-1 and TRBJ2-2, the complete variable domain is EADIYQTPRYLVIGTGKKITLECSQTMGHDKMYWYQQDPGMELHLIHYSYGVNSTEKGDLSSESTVSRIRTEHFPLTLESARPSHTSQYLCASSVGTGLGTGELFFGEGSRLTVL.

This clone appeared once. For the CDR3, the DNA is TGTGCCTGGAGTGTTGGAGGGTCCCAAGAGACCCAGTACTTC. Protein: CAWSVGGSQETQYF. V gene TRBV30 combines with J gene TRBJ2-5, with D possibly being TRBD2 (6 bases). Germline CDR1 GTSNPN, CDR2 SVGIG (reference sequence). CDR3 length: 14 residues. The germline V and J ends were trimmed by 0 bases and 1 base, with 9 bases remaining between them.

This chain joins TRBV5-4 and TRBJ1-2; D gene uncertain. The germline V gene has CDR1 SGHNT and CDR2 YYREEE (reference sequence). The CDR3 sequence is 14 residues long. V gave up 4 bases and J gave up 7 bases, with 17 bases separating them. The CDR3 sequence is CASSPPEGGSGYTF. CDR3 DNA sequence: TGTGCCAGCAGCCCTCCAGAAGGCGGGAGTGGCTACACCTTC.